These T cell receptor beta chains were read from a single sample in a study of cytomegalovirus exposure and HLA in healthy donors. Some clones are missing from TCRdb's copy, which holds only in-frame ones; the method was immunoSEQ multiplex PCR. The sample contains more than 130,000 clones, around 81% of which appear only once. The sample comprised PBMCs. These receptors were collected from a man aged 35 to 55 in good health and CMV-seropositive. Each CDR3 is given with its conserved first and last residue. Fields, in order: J gene, V gene, CDR3 protein.

j_call: TRBJ2-5; v_call: TRBV29-1; cdr3_aa: CSVAFLQETQYF
j_call: TRBJ1-2; v_call: TRBV7-9; cdr3_aa: CASSPRTGALNYGYTF
j_call: TRBJ2-7; v_call: TRBV30; cdr3_aa: CASARGGYEQYF
j_call: TRBJ1-4; v_call: TRBV6-6; cdr3_aa: CASSYHSGWGDEKLFF
j_call: TRBJ1-5; v_call: TRBV5-1; cdr3_aa: CASSLMPGHQPQHF
j_call: TRBJ2-3; v_call: TRBV7-2; cdr3_aa: CASSHDSTSSTDTQYF
j_call: TRBJ1-2; v_call: TRBV5-1; cdr3_aa: CASSSEDSNYGYTF
j_call: TRBJ2-7; v_call: TRBV4-1; cdr3_aa: CASSQVPQATYEQYF
j_call: TRBJ2-5; v_call: TRBV7-9; cdr3_aa: CASSLGRLGQGVRETQYF
j_call: TRBJ2-5; v_call: TRBV7-9; cdr3_aa: CASSGRDSNQETQYF
j_call: TRBJ2-7; v_call: TRBV30; cdr3_aa: CARSSTGAGYEQYF
j_call: TRBJ1-1; v_call: TRBV7-9; cdr3_aa: CASSRQSEAFF
j_call: TRBJ1-2; v_call: TRBV20-1; cdr3_aa: CSARMGAGYTF
j_call: TRBJ1-1; v_call: TRBV7-8; cdr3_aa: CASRLGLNTEAFF
j_call: TRBJ1-1; v_call: TRBV29-1; cdr3_aa: CSVAVFVTGSDTEAFF
j_call: TRBJ2-3; v_call: TRBV2; cdr3_aa: CASLRRQTSGITSTDTQYF
j_call: TRBJ2-5; v_call: TRBV5-6; cdr3_aa: CASSLGAGGETQYF
j_call: TRBJ1-2; v_call: TRBV6-5; cdr3_aa: CASRTGGATNYGYTF